Listed below are T cell receptor beta chains from one sample, sequenced in a study of T cell responses to AZD1222 COVID-19 vaccine. The repertoire was sequenced with immunoSEQ multiplex PCR; TCRdb's copy has only in-frame clones and lacks some. Of about 110,000 clones in the sample, over 85% are singletons; the top ten hold approximately 3%. The sample was peripheral blood, taken on day 0 of MenACWY control vaccination. The receptors shown here come from an adult in good health. Each CDR3 is given with its conserved first and last residue. The order of the fields is J gene, V gene, D gene, clone size, CDR3 protein, CDR3 DNA. A D gene is named only where the DNA matches it firmly. Where a row states a size, it is once, few, many or the class of an expanded clone; other rows omit it.

j_call: TRBJ1-1; v_call: TRBV14; d_call: .; clone_size: .; cdr3_aa: CASSQEGQTEAFF; cdr3_nt: TGTGCCAGCAGCCAAGAGGGGCAGACTGAAGCTTTCTTT
j_call: TRBJ2-1; v_call: TRBV6-1; d_call: .; clone_size: .; cdr3_aa: CASSESPGHGGHEQFF; cdr3_nt: TGTGCCAGCAGTGAATCTCCGGGACATGGAGGCCATGAGCAGTTCTTC
j_call: TRBJ1-1; v_call: TRBV28; d_call: .; clone_size: once; cdr3_aa: CASIPGGQVNTEAFF; cdr3_nt: TGTGCCAGCATTCCTGGGGGACAAGTGAACACTGAAGCTTTCTTT
j_call: TRBJ2-5; v_call: TRBV28; d_call: TRBD2; clone_size: .; cdr3_aa: CASSPRASGEETQYF; cdr3_nt: TGTGCCAGCAGTCCGCGGGCTAGCGGGGAAGAGACCCAGTACTTC
j_call: TRBJ1-1; v_call: TRBV2; d_call: TRBD1; clone_size: .; cdr3_aa: CASSGDRGVVNTEAFF; cdr3_nt: TGTGCCAGCAGCGGGGACAGGGGAGTGGTGAACACTGAAGCTTTCTTT
j_call: TRBJ2-7; v_call: TRBV7-2; d_call: .; clone_size: .; cdr3_aa: CASSLVRSEQGLTYEQYF; cdr3_nt: TGTGCCAGCAGCTTAGTAAGAAGTGAACAGGGACTTACCTACGAGCAGTACTTC
j_call: TRBJ2-5; v_call: TRBV10-3; d_call: .; clone_size: once; cdr3_aa: CAISRTEQETQYF; cdr3_nt: TGTGCCATCAGTCGGACGGAACAAGAGACCCAGTACTTC
j_call: TRBJ1-1; v_call: TRBV5-1; d_call: .; clone_size: .; cdr3_aa: CASSLGRHTEAFF; cdr3_nt: TGCGCCAGCAGCTTGGGACGTCACACTGAAGCTTTCTTT
j_call: TRBJ1-2; v_call: TRBV7-2; d_call: TRBD1; clone_size: .; cdr3_aa: CASSLTGGIYTF; cdr3_nt: TGTGCCAGCAGCTTAACAGGGGGGATCTACACCTTC
j_call: TRBJ2-2; v_call: TRBV5-4; d_call: TRBD2; clone_size: once; cdr3_aa: CASSSGRDLTGELFF; cdr3_nt: TGTGCCAGCAGCTCAGGGAGGGACCTCACCGGGGAGCTGTTTTTT
j_call: TRBJ2-5; v_call: TRBV28; d_call: .; clone_size: .; cdr3_aa: CASSLPSRGRETQYF; cdr3_nt: TGTGCCAGCAGTTTACCTTCCCGGGGGCGGGAGACCCAGTACTTC
j_call: TRBJ1-3; v_call: TRBV5-1; d_call: TRBD1; clone_size: .; cdr3_aa: CASSSRDSGNTIYF; cdr3_nt: TGCGCCAGCAGCTCCCGGGACAGTGGAAACACCATATATTTT
j_call: TRBJ2-5; v_call: TRBV7-3; d_call: TRBD2; clone_size: .; cdr3_aa: CASATSGGSETQYF; cdr3_nt: TGTGCCAGCGCGACTAGCGGGGGGTCAGAGACCCAGTACTTC
j_call: TRBJ2-7; v_call: TRBV28; d_call: .; clone_size: .; cdr3_aa: CASTLAYEQYF; cdr3_nt: TGTGCCAGCACCCTCGCCTACGAGCAGTACTTC
j_call: TRBJ1-5; v_call: TRBV7-9; d_call: .; clone_size: .; cdr3_aa: CASSLDRGNQPQHF; cdr3_nt: TGTGCCAGCTCGCTCGATAGAGGCAATCAGCCCCAGCATTTT
j_call: TRBJ2-5; v_call: TRBV9; d_call: .; clone_size: .; cdr3_aa: CASSVGSGQVETQYF; cdr3_nt: TGTGCCAGCAGCGTAGGGTCGGGCCAGGTGGAGACCCAGTACTTC
j_call: TRBJ1-5; v_call: TRBV19; d_call: .; clone_size: .; cdr3_aa: CASSEPRVWGNQPQHF; cdr3_nt: TGTGCCAGTAGCGAACCCAGGGTCTGGGGCAATCAGCCCCAGCATTTT
j_call: TRBJ1-1; v_call: TRBV27; d_call: .; clone_size: .; cdr3_aa: CASRKRTADTEAFF; cdr3_nt: TGTGCCAGCAGAAAACGGACGGCCGACACTGAAGCTTTCTTT
j_call: TRBJ2-7; v_call: TRBV6-2/TRBV6-3; d_call: .; clone_size: .; cdr3_aa: CASSPEGETYEQYF; cdr3_nt: TGTGCCAGCAGCCCTGAGGGTGAGACCTACGAGCAGTACTTC
j_call: TRBJ2-7; v_call: TRBV4-1; d_call: .; clone_size: .; cdr3_aa: CASTLAGGTNYEQYF; cdr3_nt: TGCGCCAGCACCCTTGCCGGCGGGACGAATTACGAGCAGTACTTC
j_call: TRBJ2-3; v_call: TRBV2; d_call: .; clone_size: .; cdr3_aa: CASNLDSFGADTQYF; cdr3_nt: TGTGCCAGCAATTTGGACAGTTTTGGGGCAGATACGCAGTATTTT
j_call: TRBJ2-3; v_call: TRBV7-2; d_call: TRBD1; clone_size: .; cdr3_aa: CASSSSQGARITDTQYF; cdr3_nt: TGTGCCAGCAGCTCCTCACAGGGGGCGCGAATCACAGATACGCAGTATTTT
j_call: TRBJ2-7; v_call: TRBV29-1; d_call: TRBD1; clone_size: .; cdr3_aa: CSVEPLQGASYEQYF; cdr3_nt: TGCAGCGTTGAGCCCTTACAGGGGGCGAGCTACGAGCAGTACTTC
j_call: TRBJ2-7; v_call: TRBV7-9; d_call: .; clone_size: .; cdr3_aa: CASSLGQVNSGEQYF; cdr3_nt: TGTGCCAGCAGCTTAGGACAGGTGAATTCTGGCGAGCAGTACTTC
j_call: TRBJ2-3; v_call: TRBV9; d_call: .; clone_size: .; cdr3_aa: CASSAVLASDTQYF; cdr3_nt: TGTGCCAGCAGCGCTGTTCTAGCATCAGATACGCAGTATTTT
j_call: TRBJ1-1; v_call: TRBV5-4; d_call: TRBD1; clone_size: .; cdr3_aa: CASSLQGAPTEAFF; cdr3_nt: TGTGCCAGCAGCTTACAGGGGGCGCCCACTGAAGCTTTCTTT
j_call: TRBJ2-7; v_call: TRBV27; d_call: TRBD1; clone_size: .; cdr3_aa: CASSLNRGPSYEQYF; cdr3_nt: TGTGCCAGCAGTTTAAACAGGGGACCGTCCTACGAGCAGTACTTC
j_call: TRBJ1-6; v_call: TRBV29-1; d_call: TRBD1; clone_size: .; cdr3_aa: CSVPDRGNSPLHF; cdr3_nt: TGCAGCGTTCCGGACAGGGGAAATTCACCCCTCCACTTT
j_call: TRBJ1-4; v_call: TRBV27; d_call: .; clone_size: .; cdr3_aa: CASSLPARPEKLFF; cdr3_nt: TGTGCCAGCAGTTTACCCGCCCGCCCTGAAAAACTGTTTTTT
j_call: TRBJ2-2; v_call: TRBV27; d_call: TRBD1; clone_size: .; cdr3_aa: CASMKVWTGVHTGELFF; cdr3_nt: TGTGCCAGCATGAAGGTCTGGACAGGGGTCCACACCGGGGAGCTGTTTTTT
j_call: TRBJ2-2; v_call: TRBV9; d_call: .; clone_size: .; cdr3_aa: CASTKSGAGELFF; cdr3_nt: TGTGCCAGCACGAAGTCGGGGGCCGGGGAGCTGTTTTTT
j_call: TRBJ2-5; v_call: TRBV7-8; d_call: TRBD2; clone_size: few; cdr3_aa: CASSQGLAVNRFQETQYF; cdr3_nt: TGTGCCAGCAGCCAGGGACTAGCGGTTAATAGGTTCCAAGAGACCCAGTACTTC
j_call: TRBJ2-7; v_call: TRBV6-5; d_call: .; clone_size: once; cdr3_aa: CASSGDRSYSYEQYF; cdr3_nt: TGTGCCAGCAGCGGAGACAGGTCCTACTCCTACGAGCAGTACTTC
j_call: TRBJ1-2; v_call: TRBV10-2; d_call: .; clone_size: .; cdr3_aa: CASSDGGDYGYTF; cdr3_nt: TGCGCCAGCAGTGATGGAGGGGACTATGGCTACACCTTC
j_call: TRBJ1-3; v_call: TRBV10-1; d_call: .; clone_size: .; cdr3_aa: CASSAVPGSGNTIYF; cdr3_nt: TGCGCCAGCAGTGCTGTGCCAGGCTCTGGAAACACCATATATTTT
j_call: TRBJ1-5; v_call: TRBV5-6; d_call: .; clone_size: .; cdr3_aa: CASSLRQLASNQPQHF; cdr3_nt: TGTGCCAGCAGCTTAAGACAGCTCGCCAGCAATCAGCCCCAGCATTTT
j_call: TRBJ1-1; v_call: TRBV21-1; d_call: .; clone_size: few; cdr3_aa: CASSKVGGMNTEAFF; cdr3_nt: TGTGCCAGCAGCAAAGTGGGGGGAATGAACACTGAAGCTTTCTTT
j_call: TRBJ2-7; v_call: TRBV7-8; d_call: TRBD2; clone_size: few; cdr3_aa: CASSSSGGLHEQYF; cdr3_nt: TGTGCCAGCAGCTCCTCGGGGGGGCTCCACGAGCAGTACTTC
j_call: TRBJ1-2; v_call: TRBV12-3/TRBV12-4; d_call: .; clone_size: .; cdr3_aa: CASSFGPAYGYTF; cdr3_nt: TGTGCCAGCAGTTTTGGCCCCGCCTATGGCTACACCTTC
j_call: TRBJ1-3; v_call: TRBV30; d_call: .; clone_size: .; cdr3_aa: CAWSGPAGNTIYF; cdr3_nt: TGTGCCTGGAGTGGTCCTGCTGGAAACACCATATATTTT
j_call: TRBJ2-2; v_call: TRBV9; d_call: .; clone_size: .; cdr3_aa: CASSVEVNSANTGELFF; cdr3_nt: TGTGCCAGCAGCGTAGAAGTCAACAGCGCGAACACCGGGGAGCTGTTTTTT
j_call: TRBJ1-2; v_call: TRBV14; d_call: .; clone_size: .; cdr3_aa: CASSPVQIRGYTF; cdr3_nt: TGTGCCAGCAGCCCCGTCCAGATCCGGGGCTACACCTTC
j_call: TRBJ2-7; v_call: TRBV6-6; d_call: .; clone_size: .; cdr3_aa: CASSRGGSEQYF; cdr3_nt: TGTGCCAGCAGCAGGGGGGGGAGCGAGCAGTACTTC
j_call: TRBJ1-1; v_call: TRBV2; d_call: .; clone_size: .; cdr3_aa: CASRRGRESEAFF; cdr3_nt: TGTGCCAGCAGACGGGGTAGAGAATCTGAAGCTTTCTTT
j_call: TRBJ1-2; v_call: TRBV7-6; d_call: .; clone_size: .; cdr3_aa: CASSLMVNYGYTF; cdr3_nt: TGTGCCAGCAGCTTGATGGTTAACTATGGCTACACCTTC
j_call: TRBJ2-1; v_call: TRBV7-3; d_call: TRBD2; clone_size: once; cdr3_aa: CASSFYGTSGYNEQFF; cdr3_nt: TGTGCCAGCAGCTTTTACGGGACTAGCGGGTACAATGAGCAGTTCTTC
j_call: TRBJ1-1; v_call: TRBV7-9; d_call: .; clone_size: .; cdr3_aa: CASSLLQGGPDTEAFF; cdr3_nt: TGTGCCAGCAGCTTACTCCAGGGAGGTCCGGACACTGAAGCTTTCTTT
j_call: TRBJ1-2; v_call: TRBV14; d_call: .; clone_size: .; cdr3_aa: CASSQTTGPYGYTF; cdr3_nt: TGTGCCAGCAGCCAAACCACAGGGCCCTATGGCTACACCTTC
j_call: TRBJ1-6; v_call: TRBV5-5; d_call: .; clone_size: .; cdr3_aa: CASSLSRADNSPLHF; cdr3_nt: TGTGCCAGCAGCTTGTCCCGGGCCGATAATTCACCCCTCCACTTT
j_call: TRBJ2-5; v_call: TRBV28; d_call: .; clone_size: .; cdr3_aa: CASSFWGQETQYF; cdr3_nt: TGTGCCAGCAGTTTTTGGGGCCAAGAGACCCAGTACTTC
j_call: TRBJ2-1; v_call: TRBV6-1; d_call: TRBD2; clone_size: .; cdr3_aa: CASSETGLAGVYNEQFF; cdr3_nt: TGTGCCAGCAGTGAAACGGGGCTAGCGGGGGTTTACAATGAGCAGTTCTTC
j_call: TRBJ2-7; v_call: TRBV6-5; d_call: .; clone_size: .; cdr3_aa: CASSSFAYEQYF; cdr3_nt: TGTGCCAGCAGTTCTTTTGCCTACGAGCAGTACTTC
j_call: TRBJ1-5; v_call: TRBV2; d_call: .; clone_size: few; cdr3_aa: CASSEGMGGMGNQPQHF; cdr3_nt: TGTGCCAGCAGTGAAGGTATGGGGGGCATGGGCAATCAGCCCCAGCATTTT
j_call: TRBJ1-1; v_call: TRBV29-1; d_call: TRBD1; clone_size: .; cdr3_aa: CSVVPGQLNEAFF; cdr3_nt: TGCAGCGTAGTCCCGGGACAGCTAAATGAAGCTTTCTTT
j_call: TRBJ1-6; v_call: TRBV18; d_call: TRBD1; clone_size: once; cdr3_aa: CASSPGQGNSPLHF; cdr3_nt: TGTGCCAGCTCACCAGGACAGGGGAATTCACCCCTCCACTTT
j_call: TRBJ1-2; v_call: TRBV19; d_call: .; clone_size: .; cdr3_aa: CASSIVGGDYGYTF; cdr3_nt: TGTGCCAGTAGTATAGTCGGGGGCGACTATGGCTACACCTTC
j_call: TRBJ2-7; v_call: TRBV5-1; d_call: .; clone_size: .; cdr3_aa: CASSLSGNSYEQYF; cdr3_nt: TGCGCCAGCAGCTTATCAGGAAACTCCTACGAGCAGTACTTC
j_call: TRBJ1-1; v_call: TRBV5-1; d_call: .; clone_size: .; cdr3_aa: CASSSGPGVYPEAFF; cdr3_nt: TGCGCCAGCAGCTCGGGTCCCGGGGTGTACCCTGAAGCTTTCTTT
j_call: TRBJ2-7; v_call: TRBV28; d_call: .; clone_size: .; cdr3_aa: CASSSPTPPNYEQYF; cdr3_nt: TGTGCCAGCAGTTCGCCGACCCCACCGAACTACGAGCAGTACTTC
j_call: TRBJ1-1; v_call: TRBV5-1; d_call: .; clone_size: .; cdr3_aa: CASSLVGTTNTEAFF; cdr3_nt: TGCGCCAGCAGCTTGGTTGGCACCACGAACACTGAAGCTTTCTTT